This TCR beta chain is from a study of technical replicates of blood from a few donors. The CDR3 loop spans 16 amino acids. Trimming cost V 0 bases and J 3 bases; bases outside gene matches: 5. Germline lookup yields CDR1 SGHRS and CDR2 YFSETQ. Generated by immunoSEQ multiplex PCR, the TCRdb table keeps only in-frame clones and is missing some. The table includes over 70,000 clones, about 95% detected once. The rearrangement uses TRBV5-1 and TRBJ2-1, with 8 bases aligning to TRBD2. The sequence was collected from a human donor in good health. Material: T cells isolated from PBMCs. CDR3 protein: CASSLEGLGHYNEQFF. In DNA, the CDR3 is TGCGCCAGCAGCTTGGAGGGACTAGGGCACTACAATGAGCAGTTCTTC.